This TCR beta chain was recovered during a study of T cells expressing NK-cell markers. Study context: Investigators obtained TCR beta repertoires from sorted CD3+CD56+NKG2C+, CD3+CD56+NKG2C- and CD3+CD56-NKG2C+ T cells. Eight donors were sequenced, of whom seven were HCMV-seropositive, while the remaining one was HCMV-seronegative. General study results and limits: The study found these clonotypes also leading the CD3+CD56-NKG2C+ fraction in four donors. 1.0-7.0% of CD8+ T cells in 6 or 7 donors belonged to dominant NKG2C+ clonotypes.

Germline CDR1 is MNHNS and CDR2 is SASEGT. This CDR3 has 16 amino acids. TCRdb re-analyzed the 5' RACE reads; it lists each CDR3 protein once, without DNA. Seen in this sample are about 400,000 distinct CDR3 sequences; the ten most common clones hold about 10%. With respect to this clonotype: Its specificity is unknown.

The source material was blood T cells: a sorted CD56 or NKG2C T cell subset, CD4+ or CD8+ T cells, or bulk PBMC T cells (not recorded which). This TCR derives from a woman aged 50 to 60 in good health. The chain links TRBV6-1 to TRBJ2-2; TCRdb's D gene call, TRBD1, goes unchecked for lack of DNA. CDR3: CASRDPGTDHTGELFF.